Listed below are T cell receptor beta chains from one sample, sequenced in a study of cytomegalovirus exposure and HLA in healthy donors. Assay used: immunoSEQ multiplex PCR; TCRdb lists only in-frame clones, some missing. The data hold 95,000 to 150,000 clones, with about four fifths observed a single time. Material: PBMCs. The receptors here all came from a woman aged 40-49 years in good health and CMV-seronegative. Both conserved end residues are part of each CDR3. The D gene is left open where the match is weak.

v_gene	d_gene	CDR3aa
TRBV18	TRBD1	CASSGDRSTYEQYF
TRBV6-5	TRBD2	CASSRTSGEKETQYF
TRBV6-4	TRBD2	CASSLEPAGGGNEQFF
TRBV11-2	-	CASSLRSKGNTDTQYF
TRBV10-3	-	CAISYRENTEAFF
TRBV28	-	CASSSIDRVSYGYTF
TRBV30	TRBD1	CAWSQGQLFSGAPLHF
TRBV14	TRBD1	CASSPPGVQGAHGYTF
TRBV27	TRBD2	CATHRGGLAGVYTDTQYF
TRBV7-2	TRBD2	CASSLAPAGVAADTQYF
TRBV19	-	CASSMLSKPYEQYF
TRBV5-1	TRBD2	CASASSGRAYPGEQFF
TRBV28	TRBD1	CASSLSVGQAEPYGYTF
TRBV11-2	-	CASSPGAGGVEKLFF
TRBV11-3	TRBD2	CASSSRLAGVYNEQFF
TRBV4-2	TRBD1	CASSQRTGMNTEAFF
TRBV7-9	TRBD1	CSSSPPRGHEGEKLFF
TRBV4-1	-	CASSQGARYSDSPLHF